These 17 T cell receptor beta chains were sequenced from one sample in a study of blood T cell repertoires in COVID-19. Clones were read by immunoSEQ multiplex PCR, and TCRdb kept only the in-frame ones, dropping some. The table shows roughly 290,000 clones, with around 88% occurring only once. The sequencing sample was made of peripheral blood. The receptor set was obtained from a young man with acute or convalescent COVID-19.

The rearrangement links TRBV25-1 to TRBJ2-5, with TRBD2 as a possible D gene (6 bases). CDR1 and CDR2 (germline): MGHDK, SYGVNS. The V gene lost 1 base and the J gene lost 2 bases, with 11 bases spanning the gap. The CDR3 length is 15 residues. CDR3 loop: CASSESGGGQETQYF. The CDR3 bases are TGTGCCAGCAGTGAATCCGGGGGTGGGCAAGAGACCCAGTACTTC.

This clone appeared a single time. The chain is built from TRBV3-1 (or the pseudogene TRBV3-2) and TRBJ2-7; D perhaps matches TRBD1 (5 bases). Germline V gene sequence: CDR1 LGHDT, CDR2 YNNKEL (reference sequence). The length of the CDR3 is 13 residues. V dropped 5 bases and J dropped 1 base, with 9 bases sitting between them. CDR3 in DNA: TGTGCCAGCAGCTCCAGGGTTTCCTACGAGCAGTACTTC. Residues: CASSSRVSYEQYF.

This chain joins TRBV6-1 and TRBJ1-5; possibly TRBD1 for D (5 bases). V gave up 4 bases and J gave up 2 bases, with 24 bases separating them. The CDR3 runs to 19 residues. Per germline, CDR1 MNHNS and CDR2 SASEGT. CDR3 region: CASSGPQGLQGGGNQPQHF. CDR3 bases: TGTGCCAGCAGTGGCCCGCAGGGTCTCCAGGGAGGTGGCAATCAGCCCCAGCATTTT.

The CDR3 region is CASSTQGFPGELFF. The CDR3 nucleotides are TGTGCCAGCAGCACTCAGGGTTTCCCCGGGGAGCTGTTTTTT. This chain connects TRBV11-3 to TRBJ2-2; a possible D gene is TRBD1 (5 bases). CDR1 and CDR2 (germline): SGHNT, YENEEA. Trimming removed 5 bases at V and 6 bases at J, with 13 bases between. CDR3 length: 14 amino acids.

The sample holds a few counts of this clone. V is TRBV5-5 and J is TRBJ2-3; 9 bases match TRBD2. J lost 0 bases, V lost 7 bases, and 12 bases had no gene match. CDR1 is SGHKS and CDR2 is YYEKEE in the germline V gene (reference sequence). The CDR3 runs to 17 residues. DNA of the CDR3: TGTGCCAGCGCAGGGGCTAGCGGGGATTCTAGCACAGATACGCAGTATTTT. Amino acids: CASAGASGDSSTDTQYF. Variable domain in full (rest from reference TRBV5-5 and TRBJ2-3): DAGVTQSPTHLIKTRGQQVTLRCSPISGHKSVSWYQQVLGQGPQFIFQYYEKEERGRGNFPDRFSARQFPNYSSELNVNALLLGDSALYLCASAGASGDSSTDTQYFGPGTRLTVL.

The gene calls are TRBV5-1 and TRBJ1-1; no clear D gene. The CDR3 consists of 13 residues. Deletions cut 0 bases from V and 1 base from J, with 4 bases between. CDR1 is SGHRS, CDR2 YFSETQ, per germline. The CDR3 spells CASSLGRNTEAFF. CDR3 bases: TGCGCCAGCAGCTTGGGGAGGAACACTGAAGCTTTCTTT. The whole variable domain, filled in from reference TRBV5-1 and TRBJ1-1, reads KAGVTQTPRYLIKTRGQQVTLSCSPISGHRSVSWYQQTPGQGLQFLFEYFSETQRNKGNFPGRFSGRQFSNSRSEMNVSTLELGDSALYLCASSLGRNTEAFFGQGTRLTVV.

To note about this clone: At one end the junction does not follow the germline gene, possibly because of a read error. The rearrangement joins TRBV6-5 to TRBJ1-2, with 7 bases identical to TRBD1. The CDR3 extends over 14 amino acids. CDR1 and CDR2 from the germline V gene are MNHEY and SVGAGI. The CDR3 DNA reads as TGTGCCAGCAGGCCGACAGGGCGTAACGATGGCTACACCTTC. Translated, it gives CASRPTGRNDGYTF.

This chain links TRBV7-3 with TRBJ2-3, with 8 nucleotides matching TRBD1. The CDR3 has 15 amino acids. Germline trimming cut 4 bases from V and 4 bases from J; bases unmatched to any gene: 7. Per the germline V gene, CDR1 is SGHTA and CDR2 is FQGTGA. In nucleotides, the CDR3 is TGTGCCAGCAGCTCCGGGACAGGCCGCGCAGATACGCAGTATTTT. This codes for CASSSGTGRADTQYF.

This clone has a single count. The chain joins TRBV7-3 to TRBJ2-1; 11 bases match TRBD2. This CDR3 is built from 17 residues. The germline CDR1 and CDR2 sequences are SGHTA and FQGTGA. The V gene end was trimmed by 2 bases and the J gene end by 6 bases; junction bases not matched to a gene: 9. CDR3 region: CASSLSLAGGPRNEQFF. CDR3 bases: TGTGCCAGCAGCTTATCGTTAGCGGGAGGGCCTCGCAATGAGCAGTTCTTC.

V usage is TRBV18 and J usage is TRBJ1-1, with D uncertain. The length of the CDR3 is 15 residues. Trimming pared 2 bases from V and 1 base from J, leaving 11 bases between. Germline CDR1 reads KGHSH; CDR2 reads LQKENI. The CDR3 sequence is CASSPFRTENTEAFF. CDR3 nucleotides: TGTGCCAGCTCACCATTCAGGACTGAGAACACTGAAGCTTTCTTT. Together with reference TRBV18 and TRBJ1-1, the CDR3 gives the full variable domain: NAGVMQNPRHLVRRRGQEARLRCSPMKGHSHVYWYRQLPEEGLKFMVYLQKENIIDESGMPKERFSAEFPKEGPSILRIQQVVRGDSAAYFCASSPFRTENTEAFFGQGTRLTVV.

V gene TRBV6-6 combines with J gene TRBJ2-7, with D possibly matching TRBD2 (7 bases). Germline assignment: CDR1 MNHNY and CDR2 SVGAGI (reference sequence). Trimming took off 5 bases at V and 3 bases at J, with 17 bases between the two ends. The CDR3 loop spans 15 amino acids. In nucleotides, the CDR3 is TGTGCCAGCAGTGCACAGGGTGGGGAGGGCTACGAGCAGTACTTC. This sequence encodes CASSAQGGEGYEQYF.

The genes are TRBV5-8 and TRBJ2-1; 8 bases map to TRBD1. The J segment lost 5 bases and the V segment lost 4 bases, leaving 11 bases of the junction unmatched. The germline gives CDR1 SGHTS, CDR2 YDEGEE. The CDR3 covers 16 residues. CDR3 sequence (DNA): TGTGCCAGCAGCCCCTTTCAGCGGACAGGGAACAATGAGCAGTTCTTC. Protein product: CASSPFQRTGNNEQFF.

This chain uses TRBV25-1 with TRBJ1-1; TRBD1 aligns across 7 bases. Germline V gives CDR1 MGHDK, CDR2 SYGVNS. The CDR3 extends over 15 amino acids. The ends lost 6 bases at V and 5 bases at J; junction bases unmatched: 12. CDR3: CASSPRTNRGTEAFF. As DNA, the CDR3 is TGTGCCAGCAGCCCGAGAACGAACAGGGGAACTGAAGCTTTCTTT.

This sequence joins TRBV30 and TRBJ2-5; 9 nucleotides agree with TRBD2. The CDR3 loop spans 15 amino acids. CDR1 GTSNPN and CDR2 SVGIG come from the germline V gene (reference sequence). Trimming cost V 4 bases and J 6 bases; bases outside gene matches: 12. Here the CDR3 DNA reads TGTGCCTGGATTTTTGGCGGGGGGGCCTGGCAGACCCAGTACTTC. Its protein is CAWIFGGGAWQTQYF. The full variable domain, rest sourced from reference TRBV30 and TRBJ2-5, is SQTIHQWPATLVQPVGSPLSLECTVEGTSNPNLYWYRQAAGRGLQLLFYSVGIGQISSEVPQNLSASRPQDRQFILSSKKLLLSDSGFYLCAWIFGGGAWQTQYFGPGTRLLVL.

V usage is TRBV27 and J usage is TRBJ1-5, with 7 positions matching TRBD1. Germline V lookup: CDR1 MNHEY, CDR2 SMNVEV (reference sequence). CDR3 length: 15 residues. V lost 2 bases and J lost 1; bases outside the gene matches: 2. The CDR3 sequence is CASSLTGASNQPQHF. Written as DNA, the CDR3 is TGTGCCAGCAGTTTAACAGGGGCCAGCAATCAGCCCCAGCATTTT.

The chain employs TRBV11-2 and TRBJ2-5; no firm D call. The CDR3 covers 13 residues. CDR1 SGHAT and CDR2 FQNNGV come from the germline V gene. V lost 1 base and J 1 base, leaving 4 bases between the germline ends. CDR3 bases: TGTGCCAGCAGCTTAGTATTCCAAGAGACCCAGTACTTC. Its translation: CASSLVFQETQYF.

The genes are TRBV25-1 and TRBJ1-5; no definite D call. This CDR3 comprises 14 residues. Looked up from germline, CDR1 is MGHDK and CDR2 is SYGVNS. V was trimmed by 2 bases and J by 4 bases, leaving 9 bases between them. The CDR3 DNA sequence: TGTGCCAGCAGTGAACCCGAGGATAATCAGCCCCAGCATTTT. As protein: CASSEPEDNQPQHF.